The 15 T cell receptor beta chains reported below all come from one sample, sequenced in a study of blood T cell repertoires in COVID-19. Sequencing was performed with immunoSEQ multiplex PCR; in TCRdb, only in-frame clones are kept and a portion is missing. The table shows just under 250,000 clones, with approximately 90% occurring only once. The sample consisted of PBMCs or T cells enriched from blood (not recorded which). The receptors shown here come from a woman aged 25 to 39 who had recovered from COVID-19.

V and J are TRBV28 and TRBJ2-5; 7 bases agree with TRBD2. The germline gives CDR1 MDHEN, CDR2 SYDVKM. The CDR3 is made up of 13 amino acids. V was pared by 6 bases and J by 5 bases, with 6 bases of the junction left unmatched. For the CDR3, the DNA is TGTGCCAGCAGCTCTTTGGGGGGGGAGACCCAGTACTTC. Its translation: CASSSLGGETQYF. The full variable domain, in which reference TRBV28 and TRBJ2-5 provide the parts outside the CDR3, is DVKVTQSSRYLVKRTGEKVFLECVQDMDHENMFWYRQDPGLGLRLIYFSYDVKMKEKGDIPEGYSVSREKKERFSLILESASTNQTSMYLCASSSLGGETQYFGPGTRLLVL.

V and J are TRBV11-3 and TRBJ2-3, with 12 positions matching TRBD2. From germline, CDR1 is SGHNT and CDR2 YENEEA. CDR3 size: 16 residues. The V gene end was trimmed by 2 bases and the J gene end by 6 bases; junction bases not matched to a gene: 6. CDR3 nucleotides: TGTGCCAGCAGCTTACGGGGGACTAGCGGGCGGGATACGCAGTATTTT. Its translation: CASSLRGTSGRDTQYF.

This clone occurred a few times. The CDR3 is CASKEGVTEAFF. The CDR3 DNA sequence: TGTGCCAGTAAAGAGGGCGTCACTGAAGCTTTCTTT. The chain is built from TRBV19 and TRBJ1-1, with D unclear. V lost 7 bases and J 4 bases, leaving 10 bases between the germline ends. This CDR3 spans 12 amino acids. Germline CDR1 reads LNHDA; CDR2 reads SQIVND (reference sequence).

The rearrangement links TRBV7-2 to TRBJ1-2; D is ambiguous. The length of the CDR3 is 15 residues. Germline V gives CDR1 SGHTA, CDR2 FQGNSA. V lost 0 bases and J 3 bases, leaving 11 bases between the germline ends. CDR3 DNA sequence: TGTGCCAGCAGCTTAGCGCTCCAGTCCTACTATGGCTACACCTTC. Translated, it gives CASSLALQSYYGYTF.

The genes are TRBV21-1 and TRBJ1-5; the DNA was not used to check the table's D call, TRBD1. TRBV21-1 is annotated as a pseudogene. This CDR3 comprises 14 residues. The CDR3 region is CGLYRGIGNQPQHF. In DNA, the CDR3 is TGTGGGTTGTACAGGGGAATAGGCAATCAGCCCCAGCATTTT.

The CDR3 DNA is TGCGCCAGCAGCCTTGGGGAGGGCCAGCCCCAGCATTTT. It translates to CASSLGEGQPQHF. The rearrangement links TRBV4-3 to TRBJ1-5, with D uncertain. This CDR3 is built from 13 residues. Per the germline V gene, CDR1 is LGHNA and CDR2 is YSLEER. Trimming took 4 bases from V and 7 from J, leaving 11 bases between them.

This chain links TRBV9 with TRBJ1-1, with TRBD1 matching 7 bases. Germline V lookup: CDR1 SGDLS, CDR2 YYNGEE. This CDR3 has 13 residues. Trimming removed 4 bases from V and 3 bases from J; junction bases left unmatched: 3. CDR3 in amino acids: CASSYTGDTEAFF. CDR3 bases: TGTGCCAGCAGCTACACAGGGGACACTGAAGCTTTCTTT.

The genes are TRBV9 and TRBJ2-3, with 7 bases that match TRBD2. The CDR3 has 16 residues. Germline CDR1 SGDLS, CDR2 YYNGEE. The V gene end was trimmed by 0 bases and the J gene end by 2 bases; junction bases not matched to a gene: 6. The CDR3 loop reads CASSVVSTSFTDTQYF. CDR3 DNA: TGTGCCAGCAGCGTAGTATCGACTAGCTTCACAGATACGCAGTATTTT.

The DNA for the CDR3 is TGTGCCTGGAGTGTGGGGCCTCTGAAGACCCAGTACTTC. Encoded protein: CAWSVGPLKTQYF. The chain combines TRBV30 with TRBJ2-5, with D tentatively TRBD1 (5 bases). The CDR3 loop spans 13 amino acids. The ends were cut back, 0 bases at V and 6 bases at J, with 11 bases in the middle. Germline V CDR1 and CDR2: GTSNPN, SVGIG (reference sequence).

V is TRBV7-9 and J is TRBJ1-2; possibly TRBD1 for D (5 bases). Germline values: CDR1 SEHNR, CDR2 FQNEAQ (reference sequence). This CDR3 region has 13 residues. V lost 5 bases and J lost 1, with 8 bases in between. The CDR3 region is CASSLTDNYGYTF. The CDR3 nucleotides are TGTGCCAGCAGCCTGACAGATAACTATGGCTACACCTTC.

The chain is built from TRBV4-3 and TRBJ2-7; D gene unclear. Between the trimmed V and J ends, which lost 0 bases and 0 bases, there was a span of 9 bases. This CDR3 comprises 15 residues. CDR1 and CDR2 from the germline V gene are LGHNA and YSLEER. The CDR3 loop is CASSQDRHSSYEQYF. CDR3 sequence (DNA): TGCGCCAGCAGCCAAGATCGACACAGCTCCTACGAGCAGTACTTC.

The CDR3 sequence is CASSLVGLAGLDTQYF. The CDR3 DNA reads TGTGCCAGCAGTTTGGTGGGACTAGCGGGTTTAGATACGCAGTATTTT. The rearrangement joins TRBV27 to TRBJ2-3; 12 nucleotides agree with TRBD2. J lost 5 bases, V lost 3 bases, and 6 bases had no gene match. There are 16 residues in the CDR3. Germline CDR1 is MNHEY and CDR2 is SMNVEV (reference sequence).

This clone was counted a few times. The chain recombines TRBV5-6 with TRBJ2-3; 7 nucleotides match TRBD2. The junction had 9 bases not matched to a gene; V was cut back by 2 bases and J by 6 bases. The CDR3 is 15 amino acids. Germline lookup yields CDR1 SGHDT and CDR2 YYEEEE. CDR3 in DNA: TGTGCCAGCAGCTTTGGGATGGGAGGGAGTGATACGCAGTATTTT. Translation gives CASSFGMGGSDTQYF.

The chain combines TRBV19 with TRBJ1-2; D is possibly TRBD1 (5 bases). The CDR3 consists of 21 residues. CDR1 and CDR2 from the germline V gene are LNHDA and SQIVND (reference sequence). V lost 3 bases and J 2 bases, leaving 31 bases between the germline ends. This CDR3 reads CASSMEAPFPGRGSRNYGYTF. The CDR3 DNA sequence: TGTGCCAGTAGTATGGAGGCCCCGTTCCCGGGGCGGGGGTCAAGGAACTATGGCTACACCTTC.

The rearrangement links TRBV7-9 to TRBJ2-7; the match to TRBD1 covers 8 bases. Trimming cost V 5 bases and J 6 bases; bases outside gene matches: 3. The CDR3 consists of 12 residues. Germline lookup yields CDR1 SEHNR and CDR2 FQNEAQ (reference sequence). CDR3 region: CASSGQGREQYF. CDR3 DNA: TGTGCCAGCAGCGGACAGGGTCGCGAGCAGTACTTC.